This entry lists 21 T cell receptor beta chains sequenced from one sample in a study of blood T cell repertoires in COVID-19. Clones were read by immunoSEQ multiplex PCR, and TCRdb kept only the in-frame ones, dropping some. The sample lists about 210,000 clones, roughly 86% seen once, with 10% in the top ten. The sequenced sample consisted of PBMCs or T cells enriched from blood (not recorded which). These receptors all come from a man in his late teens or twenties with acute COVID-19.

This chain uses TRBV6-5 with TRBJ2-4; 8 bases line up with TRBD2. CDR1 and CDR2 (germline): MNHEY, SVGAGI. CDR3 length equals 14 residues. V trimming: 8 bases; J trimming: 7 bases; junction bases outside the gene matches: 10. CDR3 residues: CASAGAGEGNIQYF. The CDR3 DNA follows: TGTGCCAGCGCGGGAGCGGGAGAGGGGAACATTCAGTACTTC.

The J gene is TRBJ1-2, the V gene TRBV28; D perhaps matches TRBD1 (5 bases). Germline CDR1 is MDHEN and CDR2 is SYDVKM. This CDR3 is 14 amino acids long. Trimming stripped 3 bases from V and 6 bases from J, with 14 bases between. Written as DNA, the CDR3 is TGTGCCAGCAGTTTCGCACGGGGGGTAAATGGCTACACCTTC. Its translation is CASSFARGVNGYTF.

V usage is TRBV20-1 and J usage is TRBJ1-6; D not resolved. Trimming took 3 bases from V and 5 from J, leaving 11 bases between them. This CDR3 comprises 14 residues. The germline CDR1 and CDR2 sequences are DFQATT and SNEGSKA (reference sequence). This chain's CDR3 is CSASSAEDNSPLHF. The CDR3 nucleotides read TGCAGTGCTAGTTCCGCAGAAGATAATTCACCCCTCCACTTT.

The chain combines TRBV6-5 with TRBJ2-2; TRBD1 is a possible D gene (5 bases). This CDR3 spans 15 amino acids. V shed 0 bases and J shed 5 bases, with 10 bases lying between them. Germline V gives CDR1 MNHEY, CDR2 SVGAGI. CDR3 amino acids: CASSYSGPLTGELFF. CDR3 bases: TGTGCCAGCAGTTACTCGGGGCCTTTAACCGGGGAGCTGTTTTTT.

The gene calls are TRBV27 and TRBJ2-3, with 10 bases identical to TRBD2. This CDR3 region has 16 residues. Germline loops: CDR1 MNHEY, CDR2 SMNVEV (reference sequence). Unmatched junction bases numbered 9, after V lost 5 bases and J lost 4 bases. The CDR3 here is CASSPGTSVVADTQYF. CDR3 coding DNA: TGTGCCAGCAGTCCCGGGACTAGCGTTGTGGCAGATACGCAGTATTTT.

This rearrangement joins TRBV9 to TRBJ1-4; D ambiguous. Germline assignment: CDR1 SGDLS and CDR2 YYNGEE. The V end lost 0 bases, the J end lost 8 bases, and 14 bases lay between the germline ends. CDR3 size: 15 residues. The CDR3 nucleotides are TGTGCCAGCAGCGTAGATCGGAACCCCGGGGAAAAACTGTTTTTT. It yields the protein CASSVDRNPGEKLFF.

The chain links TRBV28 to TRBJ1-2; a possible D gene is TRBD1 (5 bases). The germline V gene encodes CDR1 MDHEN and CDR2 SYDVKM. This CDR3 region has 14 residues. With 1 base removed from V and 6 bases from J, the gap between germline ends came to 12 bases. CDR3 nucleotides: TGTGCCAGCAGTTTATTTGTCGGCAGGGATGGCTACACCTTC. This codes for CASSLFVGRDGYTF.

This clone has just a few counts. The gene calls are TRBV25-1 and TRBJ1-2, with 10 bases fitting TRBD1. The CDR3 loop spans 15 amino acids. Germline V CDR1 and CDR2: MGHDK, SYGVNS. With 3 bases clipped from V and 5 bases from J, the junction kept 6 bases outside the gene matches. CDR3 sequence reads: CASSDRDRGPYGYTF. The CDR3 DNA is TGTGCCAGCAGTGATCGGGACAGGGGTCCATATGGCTACACCTTC.

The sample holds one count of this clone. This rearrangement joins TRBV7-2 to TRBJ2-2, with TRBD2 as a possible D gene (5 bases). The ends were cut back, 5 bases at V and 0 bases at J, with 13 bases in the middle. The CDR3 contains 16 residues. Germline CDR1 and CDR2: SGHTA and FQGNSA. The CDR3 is CASSRGGAANTGELFF. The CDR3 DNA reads TGTGCCAGCAGCCGCGGCGGAGCGGCGAACACCGGGGAGCTGTTTTTT. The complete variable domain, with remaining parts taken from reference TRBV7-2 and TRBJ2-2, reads GAGVSQSPSNKVTEKGKDVELRCDPISGHTALYWYRQSLGQGLEFLIYFQGNSAPDKSGLPSDRFSAERTGGSVSTLTIQRTQQEDSAVYLCASSRGGAANTGELFFGEGSRLTVL.

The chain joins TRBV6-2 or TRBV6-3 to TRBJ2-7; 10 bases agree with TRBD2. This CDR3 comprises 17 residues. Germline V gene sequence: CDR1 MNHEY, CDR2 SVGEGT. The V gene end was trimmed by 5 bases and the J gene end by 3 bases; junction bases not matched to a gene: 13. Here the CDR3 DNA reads TGTGCCAGCAGTACCCCCGGATCTAGCGGGAGCTACTACGAGCAGTACTTC. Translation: CASSTPGSSGSYYEQYF.

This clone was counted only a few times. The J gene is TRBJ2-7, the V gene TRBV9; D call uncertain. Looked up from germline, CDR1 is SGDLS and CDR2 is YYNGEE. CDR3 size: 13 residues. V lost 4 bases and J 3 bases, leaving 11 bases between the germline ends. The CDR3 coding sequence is TGTGCCAGCAGCCGCGACAATTACTACGAGCAGTACTTC. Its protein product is CASSRDNYYEQYF.

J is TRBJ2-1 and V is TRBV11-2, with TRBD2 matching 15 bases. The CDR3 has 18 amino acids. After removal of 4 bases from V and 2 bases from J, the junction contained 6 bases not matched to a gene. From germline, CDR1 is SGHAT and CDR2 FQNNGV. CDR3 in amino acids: CASSSGLAGGPAYNEQFF. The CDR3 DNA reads TGTGCCAGCAGCTCCGGACTAGCGGGAGGGCCAGCCTACAATGAGCAGTTCTTC.

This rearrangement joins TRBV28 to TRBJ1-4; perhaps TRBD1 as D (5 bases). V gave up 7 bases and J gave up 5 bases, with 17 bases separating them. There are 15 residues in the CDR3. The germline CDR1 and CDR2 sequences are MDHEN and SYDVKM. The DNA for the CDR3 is TGTGCCAGCACTTCCCCGTGGGGGGGGAATGAAAAACTGTTTTTT. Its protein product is CASTSPWGGNEKLFF.

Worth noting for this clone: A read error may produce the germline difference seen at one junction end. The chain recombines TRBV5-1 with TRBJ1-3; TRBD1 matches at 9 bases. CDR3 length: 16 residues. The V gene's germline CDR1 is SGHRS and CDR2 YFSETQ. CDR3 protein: CASSSTGGEGWRALSF. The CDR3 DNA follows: TGCGCCAGCAGCAGCACAGGGGGCGAAGGTTGGAGAGCCCTTTCCTTT. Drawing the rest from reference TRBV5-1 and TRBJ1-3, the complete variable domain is KAGVTQTPRYLIKTRGQQVTLSCSPISGHRSVSWYQQTPGQGLQFLFEYFSETQRNKGNFPGRFSGRQFSNSRSEMNVSTLELGDSALYLCASSSTGGEGWRALSFGEGSWLTVV.

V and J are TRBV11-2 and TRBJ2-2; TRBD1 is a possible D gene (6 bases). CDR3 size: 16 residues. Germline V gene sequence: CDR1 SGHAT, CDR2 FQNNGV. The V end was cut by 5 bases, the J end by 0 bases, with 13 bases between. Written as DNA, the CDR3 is TGTGCCAGCAGCACCGGACAGAGATCGAACACCGGGGAGCTGTTTTTT. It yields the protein CASSTGQRSNTGELFF.

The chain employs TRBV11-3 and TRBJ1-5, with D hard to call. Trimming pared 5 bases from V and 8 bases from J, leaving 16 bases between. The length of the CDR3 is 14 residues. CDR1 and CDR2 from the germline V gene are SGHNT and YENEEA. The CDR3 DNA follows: TGTGCCAGCAGCCTGTCGGACTCCCAGGAGCCCCAGCATTTT. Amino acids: CASSLSDSQEPQHF.

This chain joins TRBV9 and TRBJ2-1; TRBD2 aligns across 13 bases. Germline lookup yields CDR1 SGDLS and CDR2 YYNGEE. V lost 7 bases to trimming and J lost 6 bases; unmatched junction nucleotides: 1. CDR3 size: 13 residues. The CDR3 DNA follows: TGTGCCAGCGGGACTAGCGGGACCAATGAGCAGTTCTTC. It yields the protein CASGTSGTNEQFF.

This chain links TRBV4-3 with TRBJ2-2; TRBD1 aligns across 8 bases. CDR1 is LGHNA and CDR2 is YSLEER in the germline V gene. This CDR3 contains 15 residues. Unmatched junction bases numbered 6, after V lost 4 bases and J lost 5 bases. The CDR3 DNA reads TGCGCCAGCAGCCCGGACAGGGCGGGGACCGGGGAGCTGTTTTTT. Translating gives CASSPDRAGTGELFF.

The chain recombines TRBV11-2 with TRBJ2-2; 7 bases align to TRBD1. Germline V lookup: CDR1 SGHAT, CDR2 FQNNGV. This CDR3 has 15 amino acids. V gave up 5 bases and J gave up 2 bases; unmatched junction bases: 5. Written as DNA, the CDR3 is TGTGCCAGCAGCCGCGACAGGGATAACACCGGGGAGCTGTTTTTT. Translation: CASSRDRDNTGELFF.

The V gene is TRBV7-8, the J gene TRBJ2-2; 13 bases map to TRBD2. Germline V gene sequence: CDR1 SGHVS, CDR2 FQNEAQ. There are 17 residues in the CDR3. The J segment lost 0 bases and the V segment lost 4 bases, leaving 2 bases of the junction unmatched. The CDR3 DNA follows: TGTGCCAGCAGCTGGGGGACTAGCGGGACGAACACCGGGGAGCTGTTTTTT. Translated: CASSWGTSGTNTGELFF.

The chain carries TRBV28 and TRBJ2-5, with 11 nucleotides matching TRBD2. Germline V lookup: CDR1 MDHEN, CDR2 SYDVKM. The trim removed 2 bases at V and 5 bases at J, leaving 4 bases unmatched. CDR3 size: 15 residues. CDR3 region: CASSLTSGRGETQYF. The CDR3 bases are TGTGCCAGCAGTTTAACTAGCGGGAGAGGGGAGACCCAGTACTTC.